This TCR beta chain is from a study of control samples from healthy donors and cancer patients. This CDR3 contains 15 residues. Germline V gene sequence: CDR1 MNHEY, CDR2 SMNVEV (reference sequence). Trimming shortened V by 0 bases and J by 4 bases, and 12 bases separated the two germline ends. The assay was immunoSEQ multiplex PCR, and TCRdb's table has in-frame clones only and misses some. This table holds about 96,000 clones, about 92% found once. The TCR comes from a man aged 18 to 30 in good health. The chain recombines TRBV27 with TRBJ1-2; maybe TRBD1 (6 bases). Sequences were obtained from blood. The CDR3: CASSLSARGAYGYTF. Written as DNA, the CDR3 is TGTGCCAGCAGTTTATCAGCCAGGGGAGCCTATGGCTACACCTTC.